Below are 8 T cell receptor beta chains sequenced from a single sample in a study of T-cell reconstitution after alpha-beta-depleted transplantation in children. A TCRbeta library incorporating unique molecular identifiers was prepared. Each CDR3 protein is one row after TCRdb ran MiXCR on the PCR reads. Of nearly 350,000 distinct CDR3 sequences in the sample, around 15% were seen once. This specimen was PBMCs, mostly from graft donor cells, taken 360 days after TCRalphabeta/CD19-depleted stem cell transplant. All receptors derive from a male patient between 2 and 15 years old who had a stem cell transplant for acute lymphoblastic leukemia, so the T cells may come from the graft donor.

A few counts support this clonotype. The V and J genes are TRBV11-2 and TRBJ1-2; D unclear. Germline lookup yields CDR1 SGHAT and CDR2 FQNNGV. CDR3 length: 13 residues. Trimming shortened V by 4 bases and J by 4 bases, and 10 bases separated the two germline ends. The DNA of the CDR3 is TGTGCCAGCAGCTCCAGAGCTCTCTATGGCTACACCTTC. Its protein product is CASSSRALYGYTF. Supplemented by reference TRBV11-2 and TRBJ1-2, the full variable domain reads EAGVAQSPRYKIIEKRQSVAFWCNPISGHATLYWYQQILGQGPKLLIQFQNNGVVDDSQLPKDRFSAERLKGVDSTLKIQPAKLEDSAVYLCASSSRALYGYTFGSGTRLTVV.

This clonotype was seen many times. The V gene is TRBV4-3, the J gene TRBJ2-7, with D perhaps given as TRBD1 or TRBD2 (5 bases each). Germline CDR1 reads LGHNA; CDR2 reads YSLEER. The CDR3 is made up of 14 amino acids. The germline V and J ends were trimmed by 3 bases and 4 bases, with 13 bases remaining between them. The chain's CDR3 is CASSQGPLSYEQYF. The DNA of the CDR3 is TGCGCCAGCAGCCAGGGACCACTTTCGTACGAGCAGTACTTC.

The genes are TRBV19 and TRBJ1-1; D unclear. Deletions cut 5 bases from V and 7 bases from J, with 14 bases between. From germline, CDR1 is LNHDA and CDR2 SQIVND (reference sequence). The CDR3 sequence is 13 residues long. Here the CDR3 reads CASSPSGLREAFF. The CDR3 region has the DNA TGTGCCAGTAGTCCATCAGGTCTCCGTGAAGCTTTCTTT.

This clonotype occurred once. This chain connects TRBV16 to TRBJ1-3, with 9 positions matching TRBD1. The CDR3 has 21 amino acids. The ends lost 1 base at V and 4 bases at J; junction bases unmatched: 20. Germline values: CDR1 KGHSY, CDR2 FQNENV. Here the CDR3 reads CASSQLSTGTGKPQSGNTIYF. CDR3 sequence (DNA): TGTGCCAGCAGCCAATTGAGCACCGGGACAGGGAAACCCCAGAGCGGAAACACCATATATTTT.

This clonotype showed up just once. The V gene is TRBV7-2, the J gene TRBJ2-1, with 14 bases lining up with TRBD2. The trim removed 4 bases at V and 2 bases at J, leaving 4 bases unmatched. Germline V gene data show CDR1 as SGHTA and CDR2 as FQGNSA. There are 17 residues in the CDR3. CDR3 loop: CASSSGLAGAPYNEQFF. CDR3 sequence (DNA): TGTGCCAGCAGCTCGGGACTAGCGGGAGCGCCCTACAATGAGCAGTTCTTC.

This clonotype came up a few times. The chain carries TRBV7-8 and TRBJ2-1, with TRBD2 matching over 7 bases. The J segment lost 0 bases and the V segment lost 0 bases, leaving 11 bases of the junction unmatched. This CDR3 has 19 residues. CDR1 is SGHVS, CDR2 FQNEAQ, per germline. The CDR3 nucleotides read TGTGCCAGCAGCTTAGCGTTCCGGGAGGCCGACAGCTCCTACAATGAGCAGTTCTTC. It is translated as CASSLAFREADSSYNEQFF.

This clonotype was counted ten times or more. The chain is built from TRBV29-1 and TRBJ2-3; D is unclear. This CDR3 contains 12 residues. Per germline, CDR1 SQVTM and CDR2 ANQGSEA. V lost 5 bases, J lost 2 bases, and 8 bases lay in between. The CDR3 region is CSVLWATDTQYF. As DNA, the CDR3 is TGCAGCGTTCTATGGGCCACAGATACGCAGTATTTT.

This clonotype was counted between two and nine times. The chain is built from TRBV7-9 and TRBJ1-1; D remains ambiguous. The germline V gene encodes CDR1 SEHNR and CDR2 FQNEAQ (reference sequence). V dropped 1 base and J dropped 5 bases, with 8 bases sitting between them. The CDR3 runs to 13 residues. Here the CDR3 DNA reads TGTGCCAGCAGCTTAGTCTCGAGTACTGAAGCTTTCTTT. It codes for CASSLVSSTEAFF.